This T cell receptor beta chain is drawn from a study of chemoradiotherapy in HPV16-positive cancers. Study context: Candidate HPV-specific clones and shared TCR motifs came from a couple of HPV16-positive patients. Study-level points and caveats: Candidate HPV-specific clones and E7-related TCR motifs grew in tumor during treatment. Functional assays defining HPV-specific T cells used only a couple of HPV16-positive patients.

This clone was recorded a few times. As yet, its antigen is unknown. Repertoires were sampled repeatedly during chemoradiotherapy. Between the trimmed V and J ends, which lost 2 bases and 7 bases, there was a span of 11 bases. CDR1 and CDR2 (germline): SGHDN, FVKESK. The CDR3 contains 13 residues. Only in-frame clones appear in the TCRdb table, and some are missing; sequencing was by immunoSEQ multiplex PCR. The sample yields 5,700 or so clones, about 69% seen once. The chain has TRBV14 and TRBJ1-1; TRBD1 is a possible D gene (5 bases). The input for sequencing was tumor tissue, taken from a patient who underwent chemoradiotherapy. This TCR was recovered from a human donor with HPV-associated anogenital cancer. The CDR3 here is CASSQNRLFEAFF. The CDR3 DNA reads TGTGCCAGCAGCCAAAACAGGTTGTTTGAAGCTTTCTTT.